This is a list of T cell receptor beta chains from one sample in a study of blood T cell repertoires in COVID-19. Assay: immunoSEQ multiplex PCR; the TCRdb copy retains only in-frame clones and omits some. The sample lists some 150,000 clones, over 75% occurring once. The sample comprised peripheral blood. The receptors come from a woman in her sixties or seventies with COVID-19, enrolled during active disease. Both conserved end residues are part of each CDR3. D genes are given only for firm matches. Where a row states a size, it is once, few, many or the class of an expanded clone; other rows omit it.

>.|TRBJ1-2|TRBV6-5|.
CASSREANYGYTF
TGTGCCAGCAGCCGAGAGGCTAACTATGGCTACACCTTC
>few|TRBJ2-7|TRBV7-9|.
CASDGGYEQYF
TGTGCCAGCGACGGCGGCTACGAGCAGTACTTC
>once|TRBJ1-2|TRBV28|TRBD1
CASSGQGGYTF
TGTGCCAGCAGTGGACAGGGTGGCTACACCTTC
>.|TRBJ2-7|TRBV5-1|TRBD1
CASSLGQGNYEQYF
TGCGCCAGCAGCTTGGGACAGGGGAACTACGAGCAGTACTTC
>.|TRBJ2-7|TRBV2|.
CASTGYQREQYF
TGTGCCAGTACAGGGTACCAAAGGGAGCAGTACTTC
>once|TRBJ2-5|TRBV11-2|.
CASSAVGGAGTQYF
TGTGCCAGCAGCGCGGTAGGGGGGGCCGGGACCCAGTACTTC
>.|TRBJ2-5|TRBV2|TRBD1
CASSADRDATQYF
TGTGCCAGCAGTGCGGACAGGGATGCGACCCAGTACTTC
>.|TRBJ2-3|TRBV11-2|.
CASSLGSGTQYF
TGTGCCAGCAGCTTAGGGTCAGGTACGCAGTATTTT
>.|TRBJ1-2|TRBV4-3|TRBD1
CASSQDGTGVNYGYTF
TGCGCCAGCAGCCAAGATGGGACAGGGGTAAACTATGGCTACACCTTC
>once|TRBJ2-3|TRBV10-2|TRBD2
CASSEFLAGTDTQYF
TGCGCCAGCAGTGAGTTTCTAGCGGGCACAGATACGCAGTATTTT
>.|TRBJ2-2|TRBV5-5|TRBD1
CATGQGGTGELFF
TGTGCCACCGGACAGGGGGGAACCGGGGAGCTGTTTTTT
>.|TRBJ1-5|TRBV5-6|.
CASSLAGVNQPQHF
TGTGCCAGCAGCTTGGCCGGAGTAAATCAGCCCCAGCATTTT
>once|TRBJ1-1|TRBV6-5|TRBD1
CASSTGGSWNTEAFF
TGTGCCAGCAGCACAGGGGGCTCTTGGAACACTGAAGCTTTCTTT
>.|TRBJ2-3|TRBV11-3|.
CASSFGVGDTQYF
TGTGCCAGCAGCTTCGGGGTCGGAGATACGCAGTATTTT
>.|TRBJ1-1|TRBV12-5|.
CASGFGQGMGSTEAFF
TGTGCTAGTGGTTTCGGGCAGGGTATGGGTAGCACTGAAGCTTTCTTT
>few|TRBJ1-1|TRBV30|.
CAWSVNQGKAFF
TGTGCCTGGAGTGTAAATCAGGGTAAAGCTTTCTTT
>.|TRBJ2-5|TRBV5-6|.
CASSLGGEETQYF
TGTGCCAGCAGCTTGGGGGGAGAAGAGACCCAGTACTTC
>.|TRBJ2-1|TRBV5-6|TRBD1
CASSFGQGAMNEQFF
TGTGCCAGCAGCTTCGGACAGGGGGCGATGAATGAGCAGTTCTTC
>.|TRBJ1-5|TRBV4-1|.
CASSAQGIGQPQHF
TGCGCCAGCAGCGCACAGGGAATTGGACAGCCCCAGCATTTT
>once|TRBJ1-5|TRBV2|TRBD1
CASGTEFYNQPQHF
TGTGCCAGCGGGACAGAGTTTTACAATCAGCCCCAGCATTTT
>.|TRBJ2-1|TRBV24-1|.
CATSDSSLDTVYNEQFF
TGTGCCACCAGTGATTCCTCACTGGACACCGTGTACAATGAGCAGTTCTTC
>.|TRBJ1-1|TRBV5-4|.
CASSPHRVENTEAFF
TGTGCCAGCAGCCCCCACAGGGTGGAGAACACTGAAGCTTTCTTT
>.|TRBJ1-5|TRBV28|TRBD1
CASSPRQGYQPQHF
TGTGCCAGCAGTCCTAGACAGGGGTATCAGCCCCAGCATTTT
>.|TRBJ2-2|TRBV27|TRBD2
CASSFDGGRTGELFF
TGTGCCAGCAGTTTTGACGGGGGGAGGACCGGGGAGCTGTTTTTT
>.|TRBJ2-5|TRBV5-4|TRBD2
CAYQAPSGLETQYF
TGTGCCTACCAAGCGCCTAGCGGGTTAGAGACCCAGTACTTC
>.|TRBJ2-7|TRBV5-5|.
CASRQGSSYEQYF
TGTGCCAGCAGGCAAGGGAGCTCCTACGAGCAGTACTTC
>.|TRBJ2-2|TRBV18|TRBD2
CASSPGLALVSTGELFF
TGTGCCAGCTCTCCGGGACTAGCATTAGTTTCCACCGGGGAGCTGTTTTTT
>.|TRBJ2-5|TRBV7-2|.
CASSLESGQETQYF
TGTGCCAGCAGCTTAGAATCAGGGCAAGAGACCCAGTACTTC
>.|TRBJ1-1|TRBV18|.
CASSPRGGSEAFF
TGTGCCAGCTCACCACGAGGGGGATCTGAAGCTTTCTTT
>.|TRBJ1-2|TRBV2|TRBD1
CASGYNRDRGTGYTF
TGTGCCAGCGGGTATAATCGGGACAGGGGAACTGGCTACACCTTC
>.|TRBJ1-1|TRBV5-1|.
CASSQQGGNTEAFF
TGCGCCAGCAGCCAACAGGGTGGAAACACTGAAGCTTTCTTT
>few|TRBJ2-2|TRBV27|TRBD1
CASSTIGTGGPGELFF
TGTGCCAGCAGTACTATTGGTACAGGGGGCCCCGGGGAGCTGTTTTTT